This T cell receptor beta chain was sequenced for a study of shared clonotypes between healthy human individuals. TCRdb keeps only in-frame clones here, not all; method: immunoSEQ multiplex PCR. The sample holds about 1.5 million clones; 95% to 99% are singletons and the top ten take 0.45%. The CDR3 has 15 residues. Germline V gene data show CDR1 as ENHRY and CDR2 as SYGVKD. V lost 3 bases, J lost 1 base, and 10 bases lay in between. This chain joins TRBV10-3 and TRBJ1-5; D not certain. Input material: naive CD4+ T cells sorted from blood. Subset given: CD45RA+ positively selected. This TCR came from a man younger than 45 in good health. DNA of the CDR3: TGTGCCATCAGTGACAGCGGAGGAAGCAATCAGCCCCAGCATTTT. This encodes CAISDSGGSNQPQHF.